Listed below are T cell receptor beta chains from one sample, sequenced in a study of OX40 agonist ivuxolimab in advanced cancers. The repertoire was sequenced with immunoSEQ multiplex PCR; TCRdb's copy has only in-frame clones and lacks some. The sample consists of over 95,000 clones, 90% to 95% of them appearing once. The sequenced sample was CD4+ or CD8+ T cells sorted from blood, obtained in a trial of the OX40 agonist ivuxolimab. The receptors originated from an adult with an advanced solid tumor such as melanoma, head and neck, liver or kidney cancer. Both conserved end residues are part of each CDR3. A D gene is named only where the DNA matches it firmly. Rows may omit the clone size; those that give it use once, few, many or a size class.

clone_size	v_call	cdr3_length	j_call	d_call	cdr3_nt	cdr3_aa
-	TRBV15	16	TRBJ2-1	TRBD1	TGTGCCACCAGAAGGGGGACGGGACAGGGGACCAATGAGCAGTTCTTC	CATRRGTGQGTNEQFF
-	TRBV11-2	15	TRBJ1-4	TRBD1	TGTGCCAGCAGCGGTAGACAGGGAAATAATGAAAAACTGTTTTTT	CASSGRQGNNEKLFF
-	TRBV5-1	13	TRBJ1-5	-	TGCGCCAGCAGCCTTACAGGGAATCAGCCCCAGCATTTT	CASSLTGNQPQHF
-	TRBV6-4	13	TRBJ2-3	-	TGTGCCAGCAGTGAGCAGGGCACAGATACGCAGTATTTT	CASSEQGTDTQYF
-	TRBV5-4	16	TRBJ2-7	-	TGTGCCAGCAGTCCTACAGGGGCCTTCCTCCGGGGGGAGCAGTACTTC	CASSPTGAFLRGEQYF
-	TRBV30	15	TRBJ2-2	TRBD2	TGTGCCTGGAAGTCGGGGAGGGTGAGGACCGGGGAGCTGTTTTTT	CAWKSGRVRTGELFF
-	TRBV5-5	15	TRBJ2-2	TRBD2	TGTGCCAGCAGCTTAGCGGGGAGCGGCACCGGGGAGCTGTTTTTT	CASSLAGSGTGELFF
-	TRBV4-2	13	TRBJ2-5	TRBD1	TGTGCCAATAAACAGGGGGCGCAAGAGACCCAGTACTTC	CANKQGAQETQYF
once	TRBV27	16	TRBJ2-2	-	TGTGCCAGCAGACTTGGGGGAGCGGGTTACACCGGGGAGCTGTTTTTT	CASRLGGAGYTGELFF
-	TRBV4-3	18	TRBJ2-2	TRBD2	TGCGCCAGCAGCCAAATAGCGGGAGGCCTCGGGATCGCCGGGGAGCTGTTTTTT	CASSQIAGGLGIAGELFF
-	TRBV10-2	17	TRBJ2-7	-	TGCGCCAGCAGTGAGACGCTGGAGTCAGCTCGCCCCTACGAGCAGTACTTC	CASSETLESARPYEQYF
-	TRBV5-5	15	TRBJ2-2	TRBD2	TGTGCCAGCAGCTTTAGCGGGAGTTCGATCGGGGAGCTGTTTTTT	CASSFSGSSIGELFF
-	TRBV15	14	TRBJ1-2	-	TGTGCCACCAGCCGGGACGGACCTAACTATGGCTACACCTTC	CATSRDGPNYGYTF
-	TRBV5-4	14	TRBJ2-3	-	TGTGCCAGCAGCTTGGCTAGCGGCACAGATACGCAGTATTTT	CASSLASGTDTQYF
-	TRBV27	17	TRBJ1-4	-	TGTGCCAGCACCTCCTACCCCCCGGGGGCAACTAATGAAAAACTGTTTTTT	CASTSYPPGATNEKLFF
-	TRBV7-2	19	TRBJ1-5	TRBD1	TGTGCCAGCAGCCCAGGATCTGCGAGGGACAGGGGCTTCAATCTGCCCCAGCATTTT	CASSPGSARDRGFNLPQHF
-	TRBV4-1	16	TRBJ2-1	TRBD2	TGCGCCAGCAGCCAATTGGGGACTAGCGGTTTCAATGAGCAGTTCTTC	CASSQLGTSGFNEQFF
-	TRBV28	15	TRBJ2-5	TRBD1	TGTGCCAGCAGTTTGCCAGGGGGTAACCAAGAGACCCAGTACTTC	CASSLPGGNQETQYF
-	TRBV29-1	15	TRBJ2-1	TRBD2	TGCAGCGTTGCATTGAGACGACTAGCGGGAGATGGGCAGTTCTTC	CSVALRRLAGDGQFF
-	TRBV29-1	14	TRBJ1-5	-	TGCAGCGAGCATCGAGGACAGCTAAATCAGCCCCAGCATTTT	CSEHRGQLNQPQHF
-	TRBV7-2	15	TRBJ2-1	TRBD2	TGTGCCAGCAGCTTAGCTCTAGCGGGAGGCGATGAGCAGTTCTTC	CASSLALAGGDEQFF
-	TRBV19	13	TRBJ2-7	-	TGTGCCAGTAGCCAAGGGACCCGGGGCGAGCAGTACTTC	CASSQGTRGEQYF
-	TRBV6-5	16	TRBJ1-2	TRBD1	TGTGCCAGCAGTTACGGAGGGACAGGGGGGTCCTATGGCTACACCTTC	CASSYGGTGGSYGYTF
-	TRBV10-3	13	TRBJ2-5	-	TGTGCCATCAGTGAGAAGTTGGAGGAGACCCAGTACTTC	CAISEKLEETQYF
-	TRBV9	21	TRBJ2-6	TRBD1	TGTGCCAGCAGCCCCCTCCCCGGTCCGGACAGGGTTCTCTCTGGGGCCAACGTCCTGACTTTC	CASSPLPGPDRVLSGANVLTF
-	TRBV18	14	TRBJ2-6	-	TGTGCCAGCTCGAGTGGGGCTGGGGCCAACGTCCTGACTTTC	CASSSGAGANVLTF
-	TRBV28	16	TRBJ1-6	TRBD1	TGTGCCAGCAGTTTATACCGGACAGGGGTAAATTCACCCCTCCACTTT	CASSLYRTGVNSPLHF
-	TRBV5-4	15	TRBJ2-7	TRBD1	TGTGCCAGCAGCCCGGGGACAGGGAACTCCTACGAGCAGTACTTC	CASSPGTGNSYEQYF
-	TRBV6-5	12	TRBJ2-7	TRBD1	TGTGCCAGCAGTGCGCAGGGGGAAGAGCAGTACTTC	CASSAQGEEQYF
-	TRBV10-1	15	TRBJ2-1	TRBD2	TGCGCCAGCAGCATAACTAGCGGGAGTAAAATTGAGCAGTTCTTC	CASSITSGSKIEQFF
-	TRBV5-6	16	TRBJ2-2	TRBD2	TGTGCCAGCAGTTCCCCGGTGAGCGGGATGTTCGGGGAGCTGTTTTTT	CASSSPVSGMFGELFF
few	TRBV19	15	TRBJ2-7	TRBD2	TGTGCCAGTAGTCCTCGGACTAGCGGAGTCCACGAGCAGTACTTC	CASSPRTSGVHEQYF